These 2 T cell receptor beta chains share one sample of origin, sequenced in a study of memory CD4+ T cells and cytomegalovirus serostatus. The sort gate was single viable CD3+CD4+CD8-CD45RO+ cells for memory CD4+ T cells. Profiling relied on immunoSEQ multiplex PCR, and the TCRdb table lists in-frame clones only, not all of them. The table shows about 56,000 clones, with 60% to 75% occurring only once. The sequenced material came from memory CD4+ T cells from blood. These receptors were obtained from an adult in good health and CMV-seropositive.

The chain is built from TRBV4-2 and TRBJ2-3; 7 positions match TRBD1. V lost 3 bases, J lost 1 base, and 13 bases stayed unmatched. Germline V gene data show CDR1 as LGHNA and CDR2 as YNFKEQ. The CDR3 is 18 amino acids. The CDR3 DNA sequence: TGTGCCAGCAGCCACGGAATAAGGACAGGCTTCGGCACAGATACGCAGTATTTT. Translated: CASSHGIRTGFGTDTQYF.

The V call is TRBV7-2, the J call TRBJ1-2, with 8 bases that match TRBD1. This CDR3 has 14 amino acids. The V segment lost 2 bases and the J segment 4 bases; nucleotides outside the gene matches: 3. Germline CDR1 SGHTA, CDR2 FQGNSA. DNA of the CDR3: TGTGCCAGCAGCTTACAGGGGGCGACCTATGGCTACACCTTC. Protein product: CASSLQGATYGYTF.